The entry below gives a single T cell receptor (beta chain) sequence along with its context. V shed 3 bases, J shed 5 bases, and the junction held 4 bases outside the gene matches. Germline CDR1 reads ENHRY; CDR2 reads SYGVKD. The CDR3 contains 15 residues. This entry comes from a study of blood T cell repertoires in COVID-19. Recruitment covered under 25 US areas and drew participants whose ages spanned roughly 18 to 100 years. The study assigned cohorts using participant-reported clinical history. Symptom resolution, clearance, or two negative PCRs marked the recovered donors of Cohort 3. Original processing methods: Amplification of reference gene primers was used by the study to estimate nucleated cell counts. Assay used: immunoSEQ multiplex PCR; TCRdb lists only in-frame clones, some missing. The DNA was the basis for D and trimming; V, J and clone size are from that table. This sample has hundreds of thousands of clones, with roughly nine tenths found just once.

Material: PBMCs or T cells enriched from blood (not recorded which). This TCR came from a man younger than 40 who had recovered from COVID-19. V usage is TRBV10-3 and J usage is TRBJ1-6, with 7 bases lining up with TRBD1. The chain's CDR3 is CAISERGPNNSPLHF. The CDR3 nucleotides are TGTGCCATCAGTGAAAGGGGGCCTAATAATTCACCCCTCCACTTT.